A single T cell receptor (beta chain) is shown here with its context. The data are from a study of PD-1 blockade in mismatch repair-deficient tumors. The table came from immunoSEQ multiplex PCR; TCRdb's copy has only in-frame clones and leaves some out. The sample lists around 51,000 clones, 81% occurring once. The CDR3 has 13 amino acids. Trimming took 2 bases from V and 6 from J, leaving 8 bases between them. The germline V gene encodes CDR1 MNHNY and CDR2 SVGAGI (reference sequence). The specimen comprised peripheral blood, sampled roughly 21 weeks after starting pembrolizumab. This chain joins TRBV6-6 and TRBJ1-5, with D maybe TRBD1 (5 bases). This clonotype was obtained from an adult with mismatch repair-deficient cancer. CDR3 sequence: CASSYVGGQPQHF. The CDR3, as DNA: TGTGCCAGCAGTTACGTGGGGGGTCAGCCCCAGCATTTT.